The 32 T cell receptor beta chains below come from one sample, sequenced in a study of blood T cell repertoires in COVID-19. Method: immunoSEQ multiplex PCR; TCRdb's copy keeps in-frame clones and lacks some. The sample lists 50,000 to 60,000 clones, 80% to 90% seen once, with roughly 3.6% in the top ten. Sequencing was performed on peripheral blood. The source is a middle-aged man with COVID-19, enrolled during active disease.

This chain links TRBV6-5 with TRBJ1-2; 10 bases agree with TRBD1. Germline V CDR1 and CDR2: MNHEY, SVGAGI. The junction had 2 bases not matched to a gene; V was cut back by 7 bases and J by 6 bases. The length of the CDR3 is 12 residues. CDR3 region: CASKTGGHGYTF. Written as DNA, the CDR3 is TGTGCCAGCAAGACAGGGGGCCATGGCTACACCTTC.

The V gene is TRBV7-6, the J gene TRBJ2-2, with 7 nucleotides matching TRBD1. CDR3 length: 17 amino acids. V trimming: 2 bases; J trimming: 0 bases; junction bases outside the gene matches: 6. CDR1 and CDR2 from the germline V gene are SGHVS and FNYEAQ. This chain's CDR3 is CASSLRGGNSNTGELFF. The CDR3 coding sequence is TGTGCCAGCAGCTTACGAGGGGGCAATTCGAACACCGGGGAGCTGTTTTTT. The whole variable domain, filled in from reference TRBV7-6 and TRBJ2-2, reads GAGVSQSPRYKVTKRGQDVALRCDPISGHVSLYWYRQALGQGPEFLTYFNYEAQQDKSGLPNDRFSAERPEGSISTLTIQRTEQRDSAMYRCASSLRGGNSNTGELFFGEGSRLTVL.

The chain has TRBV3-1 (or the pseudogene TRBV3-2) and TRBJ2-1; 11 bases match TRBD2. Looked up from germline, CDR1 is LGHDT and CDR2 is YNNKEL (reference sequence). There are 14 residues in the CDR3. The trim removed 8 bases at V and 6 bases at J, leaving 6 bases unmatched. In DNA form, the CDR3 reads TGTGCCAGCTCCCTCCTAGCGGGAGGCAATGAGCAGTTCTTC. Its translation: CASSLLAGGNEQFF.

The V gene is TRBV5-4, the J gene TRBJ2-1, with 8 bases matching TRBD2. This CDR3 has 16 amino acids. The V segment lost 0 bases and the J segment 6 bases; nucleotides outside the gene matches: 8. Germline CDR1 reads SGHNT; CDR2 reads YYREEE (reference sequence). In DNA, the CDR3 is TGTGCCAGCAGCTTGGGGGGACTAGGAGGGCGCAATGAGCAGTTCTTC. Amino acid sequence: CASSLGGLGGRNEQFF.

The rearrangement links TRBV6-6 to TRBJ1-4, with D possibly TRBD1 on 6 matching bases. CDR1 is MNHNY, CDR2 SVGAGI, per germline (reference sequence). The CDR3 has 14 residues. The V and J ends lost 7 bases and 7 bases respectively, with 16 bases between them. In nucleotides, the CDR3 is TGTGCCAGCACCGTGGGGGGGGGCAGTGAAAAACTGTTTTTT. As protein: CASTVGGGSEKLFF.

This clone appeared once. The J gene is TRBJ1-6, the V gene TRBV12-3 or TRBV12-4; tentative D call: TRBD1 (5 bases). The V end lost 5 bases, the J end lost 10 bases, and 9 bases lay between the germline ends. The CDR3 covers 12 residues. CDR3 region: CASSQGGSPLHF. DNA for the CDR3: TGTGCCAGCAGTCAGGGCGGCTCACCCCTCCACTTT.

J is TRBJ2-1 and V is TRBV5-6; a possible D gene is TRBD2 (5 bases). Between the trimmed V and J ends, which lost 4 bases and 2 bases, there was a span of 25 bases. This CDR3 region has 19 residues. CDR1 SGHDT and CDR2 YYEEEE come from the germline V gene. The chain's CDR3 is CASSQLRSSSGLTYNEQFF. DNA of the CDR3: TGTGCCAGCAGCCAATTGAGATCGAGCAGCGGCCTTACCTACAATGAGCAGTTCTTC.

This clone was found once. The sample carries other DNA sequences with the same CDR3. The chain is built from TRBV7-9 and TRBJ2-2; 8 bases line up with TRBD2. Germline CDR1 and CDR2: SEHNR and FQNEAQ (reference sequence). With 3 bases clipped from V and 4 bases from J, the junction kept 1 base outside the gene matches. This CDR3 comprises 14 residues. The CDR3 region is CASSFAGGTGELFF. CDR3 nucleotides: TGTGCCAGCAGCTTCGCGGGAGGCACCGGGGAGCTGTTTTTT.

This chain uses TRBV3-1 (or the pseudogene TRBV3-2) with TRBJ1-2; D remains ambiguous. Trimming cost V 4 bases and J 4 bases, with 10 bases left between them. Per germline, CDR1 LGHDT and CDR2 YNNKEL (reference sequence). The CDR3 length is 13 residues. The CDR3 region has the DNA TGTGCCAGCAGCCCAACAGCAAGCTATGGCTACACCTTC. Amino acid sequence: CASSPTASYGYTF.

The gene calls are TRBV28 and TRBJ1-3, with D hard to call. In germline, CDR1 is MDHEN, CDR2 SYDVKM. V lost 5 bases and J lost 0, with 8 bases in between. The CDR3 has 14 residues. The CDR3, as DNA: TGTGCCAGCAGTAATCACGGCTCTGGAAACACCATATATTTT. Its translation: CASSNHGSGNTIYF.

DNA for the CDR3: TGTGCCAGCACCGAGGGGGGGGCGGCTCAGCCCCAGCATTTT. Amino acid sequence: CASTEGGAAQPQHF. The gene calls are TRBV6-5 and TRBJ1-5; D is possibly TRBD1 (6 bases). Deletions cut 7 bases from V and 6 bases from J, with 16 bases between. This CDR3 has 14 amino acids. Looked up from germline, CDR1 is MNHEY and CDR2 is SVGAGI.

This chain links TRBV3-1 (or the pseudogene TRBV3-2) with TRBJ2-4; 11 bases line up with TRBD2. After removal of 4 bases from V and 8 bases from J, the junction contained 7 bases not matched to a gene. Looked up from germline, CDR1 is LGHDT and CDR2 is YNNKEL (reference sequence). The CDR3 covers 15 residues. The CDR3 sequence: CASSRSGGARYIQYF. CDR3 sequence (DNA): TGTGCCAGCAGCCGTAGCGGGGGGGCGAGGTACATTCAGTACTTC.

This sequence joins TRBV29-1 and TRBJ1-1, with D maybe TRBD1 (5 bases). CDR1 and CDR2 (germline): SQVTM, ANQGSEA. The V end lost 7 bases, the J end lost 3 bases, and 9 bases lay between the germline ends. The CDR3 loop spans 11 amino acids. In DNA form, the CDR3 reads TGCAGCGCCGGGGGGGACACTGAAGCTTTCTTT. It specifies CSAGGDTEAFF. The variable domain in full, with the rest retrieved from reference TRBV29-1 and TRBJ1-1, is SAVISQKPSRDICQRGTSLTIQCQVDSQVTMMFWYRQQPGQSLTLIATANQGSEATYESGFVIDKFPISRPNLTFSTLTVSNMSPEDSSIYLCSAGGDTEAFFGQGTRLTVV.

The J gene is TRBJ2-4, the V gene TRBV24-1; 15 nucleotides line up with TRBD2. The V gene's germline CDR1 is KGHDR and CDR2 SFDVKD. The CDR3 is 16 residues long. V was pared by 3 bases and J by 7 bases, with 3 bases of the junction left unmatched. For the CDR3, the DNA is TGTGCCACCAGTGATCCCGGACTAGCGGGGGGGAACATTCAGTACTTC. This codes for CATSDPGLAGGNIQYF.

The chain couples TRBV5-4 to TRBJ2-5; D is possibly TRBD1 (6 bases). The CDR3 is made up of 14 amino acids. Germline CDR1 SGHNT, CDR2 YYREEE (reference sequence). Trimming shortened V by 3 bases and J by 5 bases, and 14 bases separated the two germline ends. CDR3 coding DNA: TGTGCCAGCAGCTGGGCAGGAAGGGGGGAGACCCAGTACTTC. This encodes CASSWAGRGETQYF.

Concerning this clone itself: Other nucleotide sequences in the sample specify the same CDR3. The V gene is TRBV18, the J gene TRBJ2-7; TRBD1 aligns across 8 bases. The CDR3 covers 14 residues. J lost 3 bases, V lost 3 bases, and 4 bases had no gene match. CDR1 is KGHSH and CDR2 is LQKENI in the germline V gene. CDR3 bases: TGTGCCAGCTCACCGGTAGGACAGGGCTACGAGCAGTACTTC. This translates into CASSPVGQGYEQYF.

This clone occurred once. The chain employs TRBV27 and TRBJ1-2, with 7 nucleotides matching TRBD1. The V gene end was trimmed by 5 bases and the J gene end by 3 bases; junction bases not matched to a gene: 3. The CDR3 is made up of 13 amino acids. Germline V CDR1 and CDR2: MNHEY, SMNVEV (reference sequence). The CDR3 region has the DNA TGTGCCAGCAGTAGACAGGGCCACTATGGCTACACCTTC. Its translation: CASSRQGHYGYTF.

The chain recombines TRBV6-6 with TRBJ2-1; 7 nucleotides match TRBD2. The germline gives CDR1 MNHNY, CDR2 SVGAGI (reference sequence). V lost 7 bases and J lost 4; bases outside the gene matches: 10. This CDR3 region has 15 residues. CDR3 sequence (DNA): TGTGCCAGCACCCCAGGCGGGAGAGCTTACAATGAGCAGTTCTTC. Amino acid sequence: CASTPGGRAYNEQFF.

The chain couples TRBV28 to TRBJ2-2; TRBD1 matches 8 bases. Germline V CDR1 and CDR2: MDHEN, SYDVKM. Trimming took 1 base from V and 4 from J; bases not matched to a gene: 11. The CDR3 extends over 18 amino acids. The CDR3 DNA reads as TGTGCCAGCAGTTTATCAAGGACAGGGAGGATGGGCACCGGGGAGCTGTTTTTT. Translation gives CASSLSRTGRMGTGELFF.

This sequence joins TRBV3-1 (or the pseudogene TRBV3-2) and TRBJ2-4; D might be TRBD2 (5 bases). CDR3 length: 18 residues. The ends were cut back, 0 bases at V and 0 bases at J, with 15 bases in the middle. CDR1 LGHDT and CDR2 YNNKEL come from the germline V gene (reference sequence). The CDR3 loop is CASSQEAGAPLAKNIQYF. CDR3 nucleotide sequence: TGTGCCAGCAGCCAAGAGGCGGGCGCCCCACTAGCCAAAAACATTCAGTACTTC.

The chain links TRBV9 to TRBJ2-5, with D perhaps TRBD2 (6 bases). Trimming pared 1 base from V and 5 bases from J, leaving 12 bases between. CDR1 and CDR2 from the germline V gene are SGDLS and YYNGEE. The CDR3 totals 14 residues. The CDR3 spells CASSVRWLAETQYF. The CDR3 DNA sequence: TGTGCCAGCAGCGTAAGGTGGCTAGCGGAGACCCAGTACTTC.

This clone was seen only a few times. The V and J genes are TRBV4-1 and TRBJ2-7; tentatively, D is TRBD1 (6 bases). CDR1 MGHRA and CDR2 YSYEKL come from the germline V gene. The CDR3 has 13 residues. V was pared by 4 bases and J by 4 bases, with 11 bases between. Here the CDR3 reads CASSPGQSYEQYF. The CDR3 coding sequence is TGCGCCAGCAGCCCCGGACAGAGTTACGAGCAGTACTTC.

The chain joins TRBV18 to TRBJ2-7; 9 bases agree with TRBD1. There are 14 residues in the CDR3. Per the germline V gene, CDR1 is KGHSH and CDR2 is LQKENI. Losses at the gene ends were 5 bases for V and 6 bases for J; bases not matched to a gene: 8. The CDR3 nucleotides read TGTGCCAGCTCAAACAGGGGGCTGGGGGCCGAGCAGTACTTC. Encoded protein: CASSNRGLGAEQYF.

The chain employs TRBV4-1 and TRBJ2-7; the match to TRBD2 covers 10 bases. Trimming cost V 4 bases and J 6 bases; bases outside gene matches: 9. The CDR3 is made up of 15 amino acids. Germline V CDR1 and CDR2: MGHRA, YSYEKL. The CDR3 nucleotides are TGCGCCAGCAGCCTGCAAGCGGGAGGGCGCCCCGAGCAGTACTTC. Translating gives CASSLQAGGRPEQYF.

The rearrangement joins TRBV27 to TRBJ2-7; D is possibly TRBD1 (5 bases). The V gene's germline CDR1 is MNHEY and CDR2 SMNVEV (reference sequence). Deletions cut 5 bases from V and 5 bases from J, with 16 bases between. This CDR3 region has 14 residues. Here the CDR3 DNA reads TGTGCCAGCAGTCAGACAGAAGTTAACCACGAGCAGTACTTC. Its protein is CASSQTEVNHEQYF.

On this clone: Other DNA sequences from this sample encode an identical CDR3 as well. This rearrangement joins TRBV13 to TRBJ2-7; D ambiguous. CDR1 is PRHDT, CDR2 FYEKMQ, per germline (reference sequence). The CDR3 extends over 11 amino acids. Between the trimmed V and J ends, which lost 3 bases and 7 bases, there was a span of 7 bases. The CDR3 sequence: CASSFNREQYF. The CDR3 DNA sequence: TGTGCCAGCAGCTTTAATCGGGAGCAGTACTTC.

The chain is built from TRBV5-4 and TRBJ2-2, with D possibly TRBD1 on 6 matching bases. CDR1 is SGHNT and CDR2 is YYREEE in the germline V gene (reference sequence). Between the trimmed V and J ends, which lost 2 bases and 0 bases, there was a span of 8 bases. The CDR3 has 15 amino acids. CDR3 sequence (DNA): TGTGCCAGCAGCTTCGACAGGTCGAACACCGGGGAGCTGTTTTTT. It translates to CASSFDRSNTGELFF.

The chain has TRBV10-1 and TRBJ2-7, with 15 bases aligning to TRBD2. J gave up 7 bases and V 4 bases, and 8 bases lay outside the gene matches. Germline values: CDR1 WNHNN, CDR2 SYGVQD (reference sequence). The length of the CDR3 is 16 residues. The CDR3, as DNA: TGCGCCAGCAGTGGTCCCGGACTAGCGGGGGGGGGTGAGCAGTACTTC. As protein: CASSGPGLAGGGEQYF.

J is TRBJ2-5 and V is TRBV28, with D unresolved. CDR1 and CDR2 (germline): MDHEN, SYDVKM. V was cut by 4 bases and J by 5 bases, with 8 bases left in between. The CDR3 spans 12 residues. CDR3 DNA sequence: TGTGCCAGCAGTTCAACCAGGGAGACCCAGTACTTC. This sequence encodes CASSSTRETQYF.

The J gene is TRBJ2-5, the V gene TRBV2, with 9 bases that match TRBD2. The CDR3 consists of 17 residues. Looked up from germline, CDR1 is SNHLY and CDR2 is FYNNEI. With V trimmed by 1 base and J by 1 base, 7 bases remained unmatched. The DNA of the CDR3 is TGTGCCAGCAGTGAAGGGGGGGTACTAGCGGGCCAAGAGACCCAGTACTTC. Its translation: CASSEGGVLAGQETQYF.

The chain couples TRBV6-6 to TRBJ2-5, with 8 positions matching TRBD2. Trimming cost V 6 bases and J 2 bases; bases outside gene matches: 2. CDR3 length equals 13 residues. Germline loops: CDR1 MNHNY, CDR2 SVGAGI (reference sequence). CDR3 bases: TGTGCCAGCAGAGGGACTAGTCAAGAGACCCAGTACTTC. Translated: CASRGTSQETQYF.

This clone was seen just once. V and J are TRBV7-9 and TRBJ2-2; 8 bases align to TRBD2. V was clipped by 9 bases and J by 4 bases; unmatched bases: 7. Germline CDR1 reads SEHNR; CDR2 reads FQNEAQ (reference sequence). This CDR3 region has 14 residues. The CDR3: CASRRGAATGELFF. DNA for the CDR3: TGTGCCAGTAGGCGGGGGGCCGCCACCGGGGAGCTGTTTTTT.